This T cell receptor beta chain was captured in a study of preoperative IRX-2 immunotherapy in early breast cancer. The treatment: preoperative locoregional IRX-2 cytokine immunotherapy. Samples came from a phase Ib trial of preoperative locoregional IRX-2 cytokine immunotherapy. Produced via immunoSEQ multiplex PCR; TCRdb's table is partial and in-frame only. The data show roughly 26,000 clones, roughly 90% seen once. Losses at the gene ends were 2 bases for V and 4 bases for J; bases not matched to a gene: 6. CDR3 size: 15 residues. Germline V lookup: CDR1 LNHDA, CDR2 SQIVND (reference sequence). The genes are TRBV19 and TRBJ2-5; the match to TRBD1 covers 8 bases. This TCR came from a human donor with breast cancer. Sequenced here: tumor tissue, sampled after IRX-2 immunotherapy. CDR3 sequence reads: CASSITGGRGETQYF. The CDR3 DNA follows: TGTGCCAGTAGTATAACAGGGGGGCGTGGAGAGACCCAGTACTTC.